These 32 T cell receptor beta chains were all obtained from the same sample, sequenced in a study of T cell responses to AZD1222 COVID-19 vaccine. The data were produced by immunoSEQ multiplex PCR, yet TCRdb's version contains in-frame clones alone and is incomplete. The sample lists 150,000 to 200,000 clones; around 94% were seen once. The starting material was peripheral blood, obtained on day 0 of AZD1222 vaccination. These receptors were taken from an adult in good health.

The CDR3 DNA sequence: TGTGCCTGGAGGACGGGCCGAGGACAGACGAACTATAATTCACCCCTCCACTTT. As protein: CAWRTGRGQTNYNSPLHF. V usage is TRBV30 and J usage is TRBJ1-6; possible D gene TRBD1, 6 bases. Trimming shortened V by 3 bases and J by 3 bases, and 21 bases separated the two germline ends. This CDR3 is built from 18 residues. Germline V CDR1 and CDR2: GTSNPN, SVGIG (reference sequence).

The chain has TRBV2 and TRBJ1-4, with 8 nucleotides matching TRBD1. J was trimmed by 14 bases and V by 4 bases; bases with no gene match: 18. This CDR3 comprises 16 residues. Per germline, CDR1 SNHLY and CDR2 FYNNEI. This chain's CDR3 is CASSAAQDRAVIRLFF. The CDR3 nucleotides are TGTGCCAGCAGTGCCGCGCAGGACAGGGCAGTAATTCGGCTGTTTTTT.

This chain links TRBV12-3 or TRBV12-4 with TRBJ1-1; D is perhaps TRBD1 (5 bases). Trimming stripped 4 bases from V and 2 bases from J, with 8 bases between. This CDR3 comprises 13 residues. CDR3 amino acids: CASSWDGNTEAFF. CDR3 coding DNA: TGTGCCAGCAGTTGGGACGGCAACACTGAAGCTTTCTTT.

This clone was seen a few times. The chain has TRBV6-5 and TRBJ1-1; a weak D match, TRBD1 (5 bases). The germline V gene has CDR1 MNHEY and CDR2 SVGAGI. This CDR3 is built from 10 residues. Trimming pared 7 bases from V and 8 bases from J, leaving 8 bases between. This CDR3 reads CASTHREAFF. In DNA, the CDR3 is TGTGCCAGCACTCACAGGGAAGCTTTCTTT.

In its sample, this clone was seen a few times. This sequence joins TRBV7-6 and TRBJ2-7; a possible D gene is TRBD1 (7 bases). Per germline, CDR1 SGHVS and CDR2 FNYEAQ. V was pared by 6 bases and J by 1 base, with 16 bases between. This CDR3 region has 15 residues. The CDR3 nucleotides read TGTGCCAGCAGAACAGGGGTAGGGGGGTCCTACGAGCAGTACTTC. It specifies CASRTGVGGSYEQYF.

The chain has TRBV18 and TRBJ1-1; no firm D call. CDR3 size: 16 residues. Trimming took off 3 bases at V and 3 bases at J, with 17 bases between the two ends. The V gene's germline CDR1 is KGHSH and CDR2 LQKENI. The CDR3 DNA reads as TGTGCCAGCTCACCGTCACAATTCGGTAGGGACACTGAAGCTTTCTTT. It encodes CASSPSQFGRDTEAFF.

The V call is TRBV29-1, the J call TRBJ1-4; D unresolved. The V and J ends lost 6 bases and 4 bases respectively, with 9 bases between them. Germline V gene data show CDR1 as SQVTM and CDR2 as ANQGSEA. The CDR3 sequence is 12 residues long. The CDR3: CSVQRNNEKLFF. CDR3 nucleotides: TGCAGCGTACAGAGAAATAATGAAAAACTGTTTTTT. Looking up the rest from reference TRBV29-1 and TRBJ1-4 gives the full variable domain: SAVISQKPSRDICQRGTSLTIQCQVDSQVTMMFWYRQQPGQSLTLIATANQGSEATYESGFVIDKFPISRPNLTFSTLTVSNMSPEDSSIYLCSVQRNNEKLFFGSGTQLSVL.

V usage is TRBV4-2 and J usage is TRBJ1-5, with 8 bases that match TRBD1. V was clipped by 4 bases and J by 6 bases; unmatched bases: 5. The germline V gene has CDR1 LGHNA and CDR2 YNFKEQ. CDR3 length: 14 residues. The CDR3 sequence is CASSPRTGGQPQHF. As DNA, the CDR3 is TGTGCCAGCAGCCCTAGAACAGGGGGTCAGCCCCAGCATTTT.

J is TRBJ1-2 and V is TRBV3-1 (or the pseudogene TRBV3-2); D is perhaps TRBD1 (6 bases). V dropped 5 bases and J dropped 2 bases, with 9 bases sitting between them. The germline gives CDR1 LGHDT, CDR2 YNNKEL (reference sequence). CDR3 size: 13 residues. In nucleotides, the CDR3 is TGTGCCAGCAGCAATGGACAGAACTATGGCTACACCTTC. Its protein is CASSNGQNYGYTF.

This chain connects TRBV19 to TRBJ2-1; D might be TRBD1 or TRBD2, each matching 6 bases. CDR1 is LNHDA, CDR2 SQIVND, per germline (reference sequence). The CDR3 loop spans 18 amino acids. V was cut by 8 bases and J by 3 bases, with 26 bases left in between. The CDR3: CASSRYVTGTGVYNEQFF. For the CDR3, the DNA is TGTGCCAGTTCCCGATACGTAACAGGGACTGGCGTCTACAATGAGCAGTTCTTC.

This clone has a single count. V is TRBV3-1 (or the pseudogene TRBV3-2) and J is TRBJ1-1, with 8 bases matching TRBD1. The CDR3 has 12 amino acids. J gave up 4 bases and V 6 bases, and 1 base lay outside the gene matches. The germline CDR1 and CDR2 sequences are LGHDT and YNNKEL (reference sequence). The CDR3 region has the DNA TGTGCCAGCAGGGACAGGGCCACTGAAGCTTTCTTT. Protein: CASRDRATEAFF.

The chain couples TRBV5-1 to TRBJ2-7; the D gene is possibly TRBD1 (6 bases). The ends were cut back, 9 bases at V and 0 bases at J, with 13 bases in the middle. This CDR3 spans 13 amino acids. Germline-derived CDR1 and CDR2 are SGHRS and YFSETQ. The CDR3 bases are TGCGCCACCCGGGACACGAGCTCCTACGAGCAGTACTTC. The encoded protein is CATRDTSSYEQYF.

The chain carries TRBV7-9 and TRBJ1-5, with TRBD1 identical over 8 bases. The CDR3 sequence is 15 residues long. The germline gives CDR1 SEHNR, CDR2 FQNEAQ (reference sequence). Germline trimming cut 5 bases from V and 6 bases from J; bases unmatched to any gene: 9. This chain's CDR3 is CASSRDRGGTQPQHF. CDR3 nucleotide sequence: TGTGCCAGCAGCCGAGACAGGGGAGGAACTCAGCCCCAGCATTTT. The whole variable domain, filled in from reference TRBV7-9 and TRBJ1-5, reads DTGVSQNPRHKITKRGQNVTFRCDPISEHNRLYWYRQTLGQGPEFLTYFQNEAQLEKSRLLSDRFSAERPKGSFSTLEIQRTEQGDSAMYLCASSRDRGGTQPQHFGDGTRLSIL.

The chain has TRBV5-5 and TRBJ1-4; 7 nucleotides agree with TRBD1. CDR3 size: 16 residues. V lost 3 bases and J lost 5; bases outside the gene matches: 10. Germline loops: CDR1 SGHKS, CDR2 YYEKEE (reference sequence). The CDR3 DNA sequence: TGTGCCAGCAGCTCGGAGGGGGCCCGGGTGAATGAAAAACTGTTTTTT. Protein product: CASSSEGARVNEKLFF.

The rearrangement uses TRBV29-1 and TRBJ1-1, with D unclear. Germline V lookup: CDR1 SQVTM, CDR2 ANQGSEA. The CDR3 totals 12 residues. Deletions cut 5 bases from V and 5 bases from J, with 12 bases between. CDR3 loop: CSVHFTGTEAFF. CDR3 sequence (DNA): TGCAGCGTTCACTTTACGGGGACTGAAGCTTTCTTT.

The rearrangement uses TRBV5-1 and TRBJ1-1; D gene uncertain. V was trimmed by 2 bases and J by 0 bases, leaving 5 bases between them. The CDR3 runs to 13 residues. The germline V gene has CDR1 SGHRS and CDR2 YFSETQ. DNA of the CDR3: TGCGCCAGCAGCTTTAATATGAACACTGAAGCTTTCTTT. The encoded protein is CASSFNMNTEAFF.

This chain connects TRBV9 to TRBJ2-3; D call uncertain. V lost 0 bases, J lost 3 bases, and 8 bases lay in between. The germline V gene encodes CDR1 SGDLS and CDR2 YYNGEE. The CDR3 is 14 residues long. The CDR3 DNA follows: TGTGCCAGCAGCGTAGGTTCCTTAACAGATACGCAGTATTTT. Translated: CASSVGSLTDTQYF.

This clone was detected only once. The chain joins TRBV7-3 to TRBJ2-1, with TRBD1 matching over 8 bases. Looked up from germline, CDR1 is SGHTA and CDR2 is FQGTGA. This CDR3 region has 13 residues. Germline trimming cut 5 bases from V and 14 bases from J; bases unmatched to any gene: 11. CDR3 sequence reads: CASSPAETGGKFF. CDR3 DNA: TGTGCCAGCAGCCCGGCGGAAACAGGGGGAAAGTTCTTC.

A single count supports this clone. This chain uses TRBV5-4 with TRBJ1-2; TRBD1 aligns across 9 bases. V dropped 3 bases and J dropped 8; count of bases not matched to a gene: 11. This CDR3 is built from 15 residues. Per germline, CDR1 SGHNT and CDR2 YYREEE (reference sequence). For the CDR3, the DNA is TGTGCCAGCAGCTGGGACAGGGAGACGATTCGGGGCTACACCTTC. As protein: CASSWDRETIRGYTF. The whole variable domain, filled in from reference TRBV5-4 and TRBJ1-2, reads ETGVTQSPTHLIKTRGQQVTLRCSSQSGHNTVSWYQQALGQGPQFIFQYYREEENGRGNFPPRFSGLQFPNYSSELNVNALELDDSALYLCASSWDRETIRGYTFGSGTRLTVV.

The chain employs TRBV18 and TRBJ1-6; no clear D gene. The length of the CDR3 is 11 residues. Trimming took 3 bases from V and 11 from J, leaving 5 bases between them. In germline, CDR1 is KGHSH, CDR2 LQKENI. CDR3: CASSPQPPLHF. The CDR3 bases are TGTGCCAGCTCACCCCAACCACCCCTCCACTTT.

This clone was detected once. The rearrangement links TRBV6-5 to TRBJ1-3, with a tentative D call TRBD1 (5 bases). This CDR3 has 12 amino acids. Deletions cut 7 bases from V and 3 bases from J, with 7 bases between. CDR1 and CDR2 (germline): MNHEY, SVGAGI. The CDR3 loop is CASTQVGNTIYF. CDR3 in DNA: TGTGCCAGCACACAGGTTGGAAACACCATATATTTT.

This clone was observed once. The CDR3 bases are TGCGCCAGCAGCTTGGATGTGGGACAGGGGAATTCACCCCTCCACTTT. Amino acids: CASSLDVGQGNSPLHF. The rearrangement uses TRBV5-1 and TRBJ1-6, with 10 nucleotides matching TRBD1. CDR1 and CDR2 (germline): SGHRS, YFSETQ. Trimming cost V 0 bases and J 7 bases; bases outside gene matches: 4. The CDR3 is 16 residues long.

V gene TRBV6-1 combines with J gene TRBJ2-7; the D is unclear. Looked up from germline, CDR1 is MNHNS and CDR2 is SASEGT. The ends were cut back, 2 bases at V and 7 bases at J, with 18 bases in the middle. The CDR3 contains 15 residues. The CDR3 DNA reads TGTGCCAGCAGTGAATCCATTGGCGGAGCCGGGGAGCAGTACTTC. Its translation: CASSESIGGAGEQYF.

The chain carries TRBV24-1 and TRBJ1-5; D remains ambiguous. This CDR3 contains 16 residues. Per the germline V gene, CDR1 is KGHDR and CDR2 is SFDVKD. V lost 7 bases and J lost 2, with 17 bases in between. The CDR3: CATSPSRTAGNQPQHF. DNA for the CDR3: TGTGCCACCAGCCCCTCCCGGACGGCAGGCAATCAGCCCCAGCATTTT.

This chain connects TRBV15 to TRBJ2-2, with TRBD2 matching over 9 bases. CDR3 length: 17 amino acids. The junction had 5 bases not matched to a gene; V was cut back by 0 bases and J by 3 bases. Germline lookup yields CDR1 LNHNV and CDR2 YYDKDF (reference sequence). CDR3 bases: TGTGCCACCAGCAGAGATCGGCGGGAGGGCTACACCGGGGAGCTGTTTTTT. Translated: CATSRDRREGYTGELFF.

This chain uses TRBV6-5 with TRBJ2-7, with D maybe TRBD1 (5 bases). Trimming took off 10 bases at V and 1 base at J, with 17 bases between the two ends. Germline values: CDR1 MNHEY, CDR2 SVGAGI. This CDR3 has 14 residues. CDR3 region: CATFMTDGSYEQYF. In DNA, the CDR3 is TGTGCCACCTTTATGACAGATGGATCCTACGAGCAGTACTTC.

The gene calls are TRBV2 and TRBJ2-5; 8 bases are shared with TRBD1. Per germline, CDR1 SNHLY and CDR2 FYNNEI. Germline trimming cut 5 bases from V and 2 bases from J; bases unmatched to any gene: 4. This CDR3 spans 14 amino acids. The CDR3 DNA is TGTGCCAGCAGTTCTACAGGGGGACAAGAGACCCAGTACTTC. The encoded protein is CASSSTGGQETQYF.

J is TRBJ2-7 and V is TRBV20-1, with D hard to call. CDR1 and CDR2 from the germline V gene are DFQATT and SNEGSKA (reference sequence). This CDR3 is built from 12 residues. V was clipped by 3 bases and J by 1 base, with 7 bases between them. Here the CDR3 reads CSASSGSYEQYF. CDR3 bases: TGCAGTGCTAGTTCTGGTTCCTACGAGCAGTACTTC.

The chain carries TRBV27 and TRBJ2-1; TRBD1 matches at 8 bases. The J segment lost 0 bases and the V segment lost 5 bases, leaving 0 bases of the junction unmatched. Germline-derived CDR1 and CDR2 are MNHEY and SMNVEV (reference sequence). CDR3 length: 14 residues. DNA for the CDR3: TGTGCCAGCAGTGACAGGGGCTCCTACAATGAGCAGTTCTTC. This codes for CASSDRGSYNEQFF.

The V gene is TRBV19, the J gene TRBJ2-1; TRBD2 matches at 9 bases. Germline lookup yields CDR1 LNHDA and CDR2 SQIVND (reference sequence). This CDR3 spans 14 amino acids. The J segment lost 10 bases and the V segment lost 9 bases, leaving 13 bases of the junction unmatched. The CDR3, as DNA: TGTGCCAGCCAGCGGGGGACTAGCCCTACCGAGCAGTTCTTC. Translating gives CASQRGTSPTEQFF.

The rearrangement uses TRBV10-3 and TRBJ2-1; D remains ambiguous. V dropped 7 bases and J dropped 1 base, with 14 bases sitting between them. In germline, CDR1 is ENHRY, CDR2 SYGVKD. This CDR3 has 15 residues. Here the CDR3 reads CAIIMTIRSYNEQFF. The CDR3 nucleotides are TGTGCCATCATTATGACCATAAGGTCCTACAATGAGCAGTTCTTC.

The rearrangement joins TRBV5-1 to TRBJ2-7, with D possibly TRBD2 on 6 matching bases. The germline V and J ends were trimmed by 4 bases and 2 bases, with 16 bases remaining between them. The germline gives CDR1 SGHRS, CDR2 YFSETQ. This CDR3 has 15 amino acids. CDR3 in DNA: TGCGCCAGCAGCCCAAGAACTAGCAGTCCCTACGAGCAGTACTTC. Translated: CASSPRTSSPYEQYF. Complete variable domain (other parts from reference TRBV5-1 and TRBJ2-7): KAGVTQTPRYLIKTRGQQVTLSCSPISGHRSVSWYQQTPGQGLQFLFEYFSETQRNKGNFPGRFSGRQFSNSRSEMNVSTLELGDSALYLCASSPRTSSPYEQYFGPGTRLTVT.